The clone carrying this T cell receptor beta chain was seen a handful of times. As yet, its antigen is unknown. The sample comes from a study of beta chain features in type 1 diabetes. The study's findings and limits: The VDJ junctions of type 1 diabetes patients carried fewer insertions and more deletions. Researchers reported that naive, central memory and Treg TCRB repertoires appeared more similar in patients than in healthy donors. Shortening of TCRB CDR3s, moderate but significant, appeared in all four CD4+ subsets of Type 1 diabetes patients.

The CDR3 totals 14 residues. CDR1 SGHRS and CDR2 YFSETQ come from the germline V gene. V was clipped by 2 bases and J by 0 bases, with 8 bases between them. Every isolated RNA sample was fully reverse transcribed, so sequencing captured expressed TCRB transcripts. Generated by immunoSEQ multiplex PCR, the TCRdb table keeps only in-frame clones and is missing some. The sample has fewer than 350,000 clones; approximately 16% are singletons. CD4+ cells of the naive, central memory, regulatory and stem cell-like memory types were sorted via CD45RO/CCR7/CD25/CD127/CD95/CD27. Sorting produced populations that all topped 95% purity.

Sequencing was carried out using naive CD4+ T cells from blood. This receptor was identified in a man aged 18 to 30 with type 1 diabetes. The V gene is TRBV5-1, the J gene TRBJ2-5, with D possibly TRBD2 on 6 matching bases. The CDR3 protein is CASSLGGYQETQYF. CDR3 coding DNA: TGCGCCAGCAGCTTAGGAGGGTACCAAGAGACCCAGTACTTC.